These 21 T cell receptor beta chains were sequenced from one sample in a study of blood T cell repertoires in COVID-19. Assay used: immunoSEQ multiplex PCR; TCRdb lists only in-frame clones, some missing. The sample records a few hundred thousand clones, 80% to 90% being singletons. Specimen: peripheral blood. These receptors originate from a woman between 50 and 59 years old who had recovered from COVID-19.

The rearrangement joins TRBV27 to TRBJ2-3; TRBD1 matches at 9 bases. The CDR3 extends over 16 amino acids. Germline CDR1 is MNHEY and CDR2 is SMNVEV (reference sequence). V gave up 6 bases and J gave up 4 bases; unmatched junction bases: 11. This CDR3 reads CASSSTGGVWADTQYF. The CDR3 DNA follows: TGTGCCAGCAGCTCAACAGGGGGCGTTTGGGCAGATACGCAGTATTTT.

In its sample, this clone was seen a few times. The genes are TRBV19 and TRBJ1-4; D unresolved. V shed 5 bases and J shed 0 bases, with 16 bases lying between them. The CDR3 spans 17 residues. Germline CDR1 reads LNHDA; CDR2 reads SQIVND (reference sequence). CDR3 loop: CASSLPSPSATNEKLFF. The CDR3 bases are TGTGCCAGTAGTCTCCCCTCGCCGAGTGCAACTAATGAAAAACTGTTTTTT. Full variable domain (rest looked up from reference TRBV19 and TRBJ1-4): DGGITQSPKYLFRKEGQNVTLSCEQNLNHDAMYWYRQDPGQGLRLIYYSQIVNDFQKGDIAEGYSVSREKKESFPLTVTSAQKNPTAFYLCASSLPSPSATNEKLFFGSGTQLSVL.

This rearrangement joins TRBV24-1 to TRBJ2-3, with D perhaps TRBD1 (6 bases). The ends were cut back, 3 bases at V and 2 bases at J, with 11 bases in the middle. The CDR3 length is 15 residues. Per germline, CDR1 KGHDR and CDR2 SFDVKD. CDR3 DNA: TGTGCCACCAGTGATAGGACAGAGTACACAGATACGCAGTATTTT. This gives the protein CATSDRTEYTDTQYF.

The chain carries TRBV11-2 and TRBJ2-3, with 13 nucleotides matching TRBD2. This CDR3 has 18 amino acids. Per germline, CDR1 SGHAT and CDR2 FQNNGV. With V trimmed by 0 bases and J by 8 bases, 11 bases remained unmatched. CDR3 amino acids: CASSLDTGLAGAEGTQYF. CDR3 sequence (DNA): TGTGCCAGCAGCTTAGATACCGGACTAGCGGGGGCCGAGGGTACGCAGTATTTT.

V and J are TRBV28 and TRBJ2-1, with 8 bases identical to TRBD2. The CDR3 runs 14 residues. Germline CDR1 is MDHEN and CDR2 is SYDVKM. The ends lost 9 bases at V and 6 bases at J; junction bases unmatched: 10. CDR3 protein: CASLPGTRFNEQFF. The CDR3 coding sequence is TGTGCCAGTCTCCCCGGGACTAGGTTCAATGAGCAGTTCTTC.

The chain uses TRBV28 and TRBJ2-7, with D perhaps matching TRBD1 (5 bases). The V gene lost 4 bases and the J gene lost 2 bases, with 18 bases spanning the gap. CDR3 length: 16 amino acids. Per germline, CDR1 MDHEN and CDR2 SYDVKM. The CDR3 protein is CASSYPLHRTTYEQYF. The CDR3, as DNA: TGTGCCAGCAGTTACCCCCTCCACAGGACAACCTACGAGCAGTACTTC.

V gene TRBV2 combines with J gene TRBJ1-4; D gene uncertain. The germline gives CDR1 SNHLY, CDR2 FYNNEI. Trimming took 6 bases from V and 8 from J, leaving 16 bases between them. The CDR3 runs to 14 residues. CDR3 nucleotides: TGTGCCAGCAGCGCGGGCCGTTTCGGCGAAAAACTGTTTTTT. It codes for CASSAGRFGEKLFF.

This chain connects TRBV5-5 to TRBJ2-6; D ambiguous. Trimming cost V 1 base and J 0 bases, with 8 bases left between them. The CDR3 is 16 residues long. The germline V gene encodes CDR1 SGHKS and CDR2 YYEKEE (reference sequence). CDR3 in DNA: TGTGCCAGCAGCTTGAACACCTTCTCTGGGGCCAACGTCCTGACTTTC. This sequence encodes CASSLNTFSGANVLTF.

The chain couples TRBV5-6 to TRBJ1-1; tentatively, D is TRBD1 (5 bases). V was cut by 3 bases and J by 0 bases, with 21 bases left in between. CDR1 SGHDT and CDR2 YYEEEE come from the germline V gene. The CDR3 runs to 18 residues. The CDR3 nucleotides read TGTGCCAGCAGCTCGATGGGGGGTGCGGATAGTATGAACACTGAAGCTTTCTTT. Amino acid sequence: CASSSMGGADSMNTEAFF.

The DNA for the CDR3 is TGTGCCAGTACAACTGGAGGGGTGGTGGACATTCAGTACTTC. Translating gives CASTTGGVVDIQYF. The chain recombines TRBV19 with TRBJ2-4, with TRBD2 as a possible D gene (6 bases). Germline CDR1 is LNHDA and CDR2 is SQIVND (reference sequence). Trimming took off 7 bases at V and 8 bases at J, with 18 bases between the two ends. The CDR3 sequence is 14 residues long.

The chain links TRBV11-2 to TRBJ1-1; 11 bases are shared with TRBD1. CDR3 length: 16 residues. Germline V lookup: CDR1 SGHAT, CDR2 FQNNGV. Unmatched junction bases numbered 6, after V lost 2 bases and J lost 4 bases. The CDR3 spells CASSLWGTGGVTEAFF. CDR3 nucleotide sequence: TGTGCCAGCAGCTTATGGGGGACAGGGGGTGTCACTGAAGCTTTCTTT.

The genes are TRBV28 and TRBJ1-2, with a possible D match to TRBD1 (6 bases). Germline V lookup: CDR1 MDHEN, CDR2 SYDVKM. The V gene lost 5 bases and the J gene lost 5 bases, with 12 bases spanning the gap. This CDR3 spans 13 amino acids. CDR3 coding DNA: TGTGCCAGCAGTCGATCAGGGGTTTATGGCTACACCTTC. Translated, it gives CASSRSGVYGYTF.

J is TRBJ2-1 and V is TRBV5-4; D gene uncertain. The germline V and J ends were trimmed by 7 bases and 0 bases, with 5 bases remaining between them. Germline V lookup: CDR1 SGHNT, CDR2 YYREEE (reference sequence). This CDR3 spans 12 amino acids. This CDR3 reads CASHYSYNEQFF. The CDR3 DNA reads as TGTGCCAGCCACTACTCCTACAATGAGCAGTTCTTC.

This clone has just one count. V and J are TRBV7-2 and TRBJ2-1; 8 bases are a match to TRBD1. Per germline, CDR1 SGHTA and CDR2 FQGNSA. CDR3 length equals 14 residues. After removal of 8 bases from V and 4 bases from J, the junction contained 7 bases not matched to a gene. CDR3: CASRGTGRYNEQFF. The CDR3 nucleotides are TGTGCCAGCCGCGGGACAGGAAGGTACAATGAGCAGTTCTTC.

CDR3 loop: CASSQERGPYNEQFF. The CDR3 nucleotides are TGCGCCAGCAGCCAAGAAAGGGGTCCCTACAATGAGCAGTTCTTC. This chain joins TRBV4-3 and TRBJ2-1; tentatively, D is TRBD1 (5 bases). This CDR3 is built from 15 residues. Trimming removed 0 bases at V and 2 bases at J, with 8 bases between. Germline assignment: CDR1 LGHNA and CDR2 YSLEER.

This chain joins TRBV6-2 or TRBV6-3 and TRBJ1-1; tentatively, D is TRBD1 (5 bases). From germline, CDR1 is MNHEY and CDR2 SVGEGT. V was shortened by 2 bases and J by 1 base, with 8 bases between the two germline ends. There are 14 residues in the CDR3. The CDR3 region has the DNA TGTGCCAGCAGTTACAGTCAGGGGAACACTGAAGCTTTCTTT. This sequence encodes CASSYSQGNTEAFF.

The chain couples TRBV3-1 (or the pseudogene TRBV3-2) to TRBJ1-1, with D tentatively TRBD1 (6 bases). CDR1 is LGHDT and CDR2 is YNNKEL in the germline V gene (reference sequence). V shed 4 bases and J shed 8 bases, with 14 bases lying between them. This CDR3 contains 13 residues. CDR3 sequence reads: CASSPGEKAEAFF. The CDR3 nucleotides read TGTGCCAGCAGCCCAGGGGAGAAAGCCGAAGCTTTCTTT.

The V and J genes are TRBV5-4 and TRBJ1-2; no clear D gene. Germline-derived CDR1 and CDR2 are SGHNT and YYREEE (reference sequence). V was clipped by 2 bases and J by 0 bases, with 8 bases between them. This CDR3 contains 14 residues. CDR3 nucleotides: TGTGCCAGCAGCTTAATCCAAACTAACTATGGCTACACCTTC. Amino acid sequence: CASSLIQTNYGYTF.

The chain employs TRBV11-2 and TRBJ2-2; possibly TRBD1 for D (6 bases). The CDR3 is 16 amino acids. Per the germline V gene, CDR1 is SGHAT and CDR2 is FQNNGV. Trimming removed 2 bases from V and 4 bases from J, with 14 bases in between. This CDR3 is CASSLPRTASTGELFF. The CDR3 nucleotides read TGTGCCAGCAGCTTACCTAGGACAGCGAGCACCGGGGAGCTGTTTTTT.

Regarding this clone: The identical CDR3 is also encoded by other nucleotide sequences in the sample. The chain has TRBV7-2 and TRBJ1-6; a possible D gene is TRBD1 (5 bases). Germline loops: CDR1 SGHTA, CDR2 FQGNSA. The V end was cut by 5 bases, the J end by 7 bases, with 9 bases between. This CDR3 has 13 amino acids. CDR3 sequence (DNA): TGTGCCAGCAGCCCGGGGGGGAATTCACCCCTCCACTTT. Residues: CASSPGGNSPLHF.

This clone was counted between two and nine times. The V gene is TRBV28, the J gene TRBJ2-7; TRBD2 aligns across 8 bases. Per the germline V gene, CDR1 is MDHEN and CDR2 is SYDVKM. The ends lost 10 bases at V and 4 bases at J; junction bases unmatched: 9. The CDR3 totals 13 residues. The CDR3 reads CAILAGIRYEQYF. The CDR3 region has the DNA TGTGCCATTTTAGCGGGGATTCGGTACGAGCAGTACTTC. The entire variable domain, with the rest obtained from reference TRBV28 and TRBJ2-7, is as follows: DVKVTQSSRYLVKRTGEKVFLECVQDMDHENMFWYRQDPGLGLRLIYFSYDVKMKEKGDIPEGYSVSREKKERFSLILESASTNQTSMYLCAILAGIRYEQYFGPGTRLTVT.